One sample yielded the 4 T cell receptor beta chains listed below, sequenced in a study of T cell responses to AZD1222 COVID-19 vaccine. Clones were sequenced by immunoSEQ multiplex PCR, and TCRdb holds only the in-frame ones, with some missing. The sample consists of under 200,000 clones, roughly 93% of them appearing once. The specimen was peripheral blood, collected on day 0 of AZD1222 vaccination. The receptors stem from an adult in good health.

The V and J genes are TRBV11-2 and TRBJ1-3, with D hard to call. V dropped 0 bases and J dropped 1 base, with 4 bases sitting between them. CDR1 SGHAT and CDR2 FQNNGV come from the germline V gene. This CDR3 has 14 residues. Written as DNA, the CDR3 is TGTGCCAGCAGCTTAGATCAATCTGGAAACACCATATATTTT. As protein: CASSLDQSGNTIYF.

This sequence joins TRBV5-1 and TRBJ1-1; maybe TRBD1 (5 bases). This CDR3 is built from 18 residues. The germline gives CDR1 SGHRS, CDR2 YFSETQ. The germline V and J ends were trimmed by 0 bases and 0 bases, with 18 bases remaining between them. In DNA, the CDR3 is TGCGCCAGCAGCTTGGCCTTCGGTTCCGGGGGGGTGAACACTGAAGCTTTCTTT. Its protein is CASSLAFGSGGVNTEAFF. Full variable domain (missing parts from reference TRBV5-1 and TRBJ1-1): KAGVTQTPRYLIKTRGQQVTLSCSPISGHRSVSWYQQTPGQGLQFLFEYFSETQRNKGNFPGRFSGRQFSNSRSEMNVSTLELGDSALYLCASSLAFGSGGVNTEAFFGQGTRLTVV.

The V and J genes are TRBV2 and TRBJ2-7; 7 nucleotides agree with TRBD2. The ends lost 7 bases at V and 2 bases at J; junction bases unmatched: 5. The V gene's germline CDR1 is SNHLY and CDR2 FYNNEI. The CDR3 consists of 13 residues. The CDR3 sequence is CASNERGTYEQYF. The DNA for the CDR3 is TGTGCCAGCAATGAGCGGGGCACCTACGAGCAGTACTTC.

The CDR3 DNA reads as TGTGCCAGCAGCCAAGATCTAGGGGGACCCTATGAAAAACTGTTTTTT. Protein sequence: CASSQDLGGPYEKLFF. The V gene is TRBV14, the J gene TRBJ1-4; weak D call: TRBD1 (6 bases). The CDR3 spans 16 residues. V lost 0 bases, J lost 6 bases, and 14 bases lay in between. Germline V gene data show CDR1 as SGHDN and CDR2 as FVKESK. The full variable domain, its missing parts supplied by reference TRBV14 and TRBJ1-4, is EAGVTQFPSHSVIEKGQTVTLRCDPISGHDNLYWYRRVMGKEIKFLLHFVKESKQDESGMPNNRFLAERTGGTYSTLKVQPAELEDSGVYFCASSQDLGGPYEKLFFGSGTQLSVL.